The entry below gives a single TCR beta chain sequence along with its context. Antigen unknown. Measured with immunoSEQ multiplex PCR; TCRdb has only the in-frame clones, and not every one. The table lists under 150,000 clones, roughly 90% of them singletons, with more than 0.55% in the top ten. Germline V gives CDR1 WNHNN, CDR2 SYGVQD (reference sequence). Unmatched junction bases numbered 0, after V lost 2 bases and J lost 5 bases. The CDR3 loop spans 14 amino acids. These data originate in a study of a mutant IDH1 vaccine in newly diagnosed glioma. Time point denoted: week 11, during vaccination. With topical imiquimod, each dose of the vaccine consisted of 300 ug of mutant IDH1 20-mer peptide.

This chain uses TRBV10-1 with TRBJ2-3; TRBD2 matches at 11 bases. The sequenced sample was PBMCs, obtained from a glioma patient whose treatment included an IDH1 peptide vaccine. The receptor was isolated from a woman aged 50 to 60 with glioma. The CDR3, as DNA: TGCGCCAGCAGTGAGACTAGCGGGAGAGATACGCAGTATTTT. Amino acids: CASSETSGRDTQYF.